This TCR beta chain was captured in a study of cytomegalovirus exposure and HLA in healthy donors. Trimming removed 3 bases at V and 4 bases at J, with 15 bases between. The length of the CDR3 is 15 residues. CDR1 is KGHSH, CDR2 LQKENI, per germline. Study results and limitations: For most TCR sequences rarity was the rule, although some public TCRs occurred in many donors. The study listed about 150 cytomegalovirus-associated TCR beta chains.

The PCR made use of 60 Vbeta and 13 Jbeta primers. Clones were read by immunoSEQ multiplex PCR, and TCRdb kept only the in-frame ones, dropping some. The table includes some 140,000 clones, around 80% detected once. A remark on this clone: Its antigen is as yet unknown.

The sample was PBMCs. The sequence was obtained from a man aged 25 to 40 in good health and CMV-seronegative. The rearrangement joins TRBV18 to TRBJ1-1; TRBD1 might be the D (5 bases). CDR3 sequence reads: CASSPEGRYGTEAFF. The DNA of the CDR3 is TGTGCCAGCTCACCTGAGGGGAGGTATGGCACTGAAGCTTTCTTT.